Sequencing of this T cell receptor (beta chain) was carried out in a study of OX40 agonist ivuxolimab in advanced cancers. This clone was counted only a few times. Data came from immunoSEQ multiplex PCR; TCRdb stores just in-frame clones and leaves some out. The sample consists of about 64,000 clones, about four fifths of them appearing once. Germline loops: CDR1 KGHSH, CDR2 LQKENI. CDR3 length equals 17 residues. Trimming took 0 bases from V and 0 from J, leaving 14 bases between them. This sequence was found in an adult with an advanced solid tumor such as melanoma, head and neck, liver or kidney cancer. The sample here was CD4+ or CD8+ T cells sorted from blood, taken in a trial of the OX40 agonist ivuxolimab. The chain recombines TRBV18 with TRBJ1-1; maybe TRBD1 (5 bases). CDR3 loop: CASSPPRGGTMNTEAFF. The CDR3 DNA reads as TGTGCCAGCTCACCACCTCGGGGCGGAACCATGAACACTGAAGCTTTCTTT.